A single sample gave rise to the 11 T cell receptor beta chains below, sequenced in a study of OX40 agonist ivuxolimab in advanced cancers. The method was immunoSEQ multiplex PCR; TCRdb's version includes in-frame clones alone and lacks a portion of them. In the table there are 70,000 to 75,000 clones, roughly four fifths of which are singletons. The input for sequencing was CD4+ or CD8+ T cells sorted from blood, taken in a trial of the OX40 agonist ivuxolimab. These receptors originate from an adult with an advanced solid tumor such as melanoma, head and neck, liver or kidney cancer.

This clone was detected only once. The chain has TRBV2 and TRBJ2-5; the D gene is possibly TRBD2 (6 bases). V was trimmed by 1 base and J by 3 bases, leaving 12 bases between them. This CDR3 is built from 15 residues. Looked up from germline, CDR1 is SNHLY and CDR2 is FYNNEI. The CDR3 coding sequence is TGTGCCAGCAGTGAAGGGTGGGGGACTGAAGAGACCCAGTACTTC. Its translation is CASSEGWGTEETQYF.

J is TRBJ1-3 and V is TRBV6-1; D is ambiguous. Germline V gene data show CDR1 as MNHNS and CDR2 as SASEGT. V lost 5 bases and J 3 bases, leaving 11 bases between the germline ends. The CDR3 is made up of 14 amino acids. DNA of the CDR3: TGTGCCAGCAGTACCGGTCCCGTTGGAAACACCATATATTTT. This encodes CASSTGPVGNTIYF.

This rearrangement joins TRBV6-6 to TRBJ2-2, with D tentatively TRBD2 (5 bases). Germline CDR1 is MNHNY and CDR2 is SVGAGI (reference sequence). This CDR3 comprises 14 residues. Trimming removed 7 bases at V and 2 bases at J, with 11 bases between. CDR3 coding DNA: TGTGCCAGCACACTAGATAGAAACACCGGGGAGCTGTTTTTT. Its translation is CASTLDRNTGELFF.

The gene calls are TRBV7-9 and TRBJ2-2; D is possibly TRBD2 (6 bases). CDR3 size: 15 residues. The V end was cut by 5 bases, the J end by 5 bases, with 15 bases between. CDR1 and CDR2 (germline): SEHNR, FQNEAQ (reference sequence). CDR3 coding DNA: TGTGCCAGCAGCGTGAGTCGAGCGGGTACCGGGGAGCTGTTTTTT. Its translation is CASSVSRAGTGELFF. The entire variable domain, with the rest obtained from reference TRBV7-9 and TRBJ2-2, is as follows: DTGVSQNPRHKITKRGQNVTFRCDPISEHNRLYWYRQTLGQGPEFLTYFQNEAQLEKSRLLSDRFSAERPKGSFSTLEIQRTEQGDSAMYLCASSVSRAGTGELFFGEGSRLTVL.

V usage is TRBV27 and J usage is TRBJ1-3; D perhaps matches TRBD1 (6 bases). CDR1 is MNHEY, CDR2 SMNVEV, per germline (reference sequence). V was pared by 6 bases and J by 3 bases, with 12 bases between. The CDR3 extends over 14 amino acids. The CDR3 sequence is CASRTQGGGNTIYF. The CDR3, as DNA: TGTGCCAGCAGGACACAGGGAGGTGGAAACACCATATATTTT.

V is TRBV7-8 and J is TRBJ1-5; no reliable D call. The CDR3 runs to 13 residues. V dropped 1 base and J dropped 5 bases, with 6 bases sitting between them. The germline V gene has CDR1 SGHVS and CDR2 FQNEAQ. This chain's CDR3 is CASSLVRDQPQHF. CDR3 DNA sequence: TGTGCCAGCAGCTTAGTACGGGATCAGCCCCAGCATTTT.

This chain joins TRBV5-3 and TRBJ2-2; 7 bases are shared with TRBD1. TRBV5-3 is an ORF, with its function uncertain. The CDR3 covers 14 residues. The V and J ends lost 5 bases and 7 bases, in that order; junction bases with no gene match: 8. The CDR3 spells CARRLKQGLGELFF. The CDR3 region has the DNA TGTGCCAGAAGATTGAAACAGGGGCTCGGGGAGCTGTTTTTT.

The V call is TRBV29-1, the J call TRBJ2-7; D perhaps matches TRBD2 (6 bases). This CDR3 spans 13 amino acids. Germline lookup yields CDR1 SQVTM and CDR2 ANQGSEA. V was clipped by 6 bases and J by 3 bases, with 15 bases between them. The CDR3 nucleotides read TGCAGCGTCGAAACCGGGACTGACTACGAGCAGTACTTC. Residues: CSVETGTDYEQYF.

The chain recombines TRBV9 with TRBJ1-3; no firm D call. Germline CDR1 reads SGDLS; CDR2 reads YYNGEE. V dropped 0 bases and J dropped 5 bases, with 9 bases sitting between them. CDR3 size: 14 residues. The DNA for the CDR3 is TGTGCCAGCAGCGTAGCTTCCAGCAGAAACACCATATATTTT. It is translated as CASSVASSRNTIYF.

The chain combines TRBV9 with TRBJ2-7; 7 bases map to TRBD2. The CDR3 has 17 residues. The V gene end was trimmed by 0 bases and the J gene end by 2 bases; junction bases not matched to a gene: 11. Germline CDR1 reads SGDLS; CDR2 reads YYNGEE. In nucleotides, the CDR3 is TGTGCCAGCAGCGTAGGTCGGGGCGGGAGAGGCACCTACGAGCAGTACTTC. Protein: CASSVGRGGRGTYEQYF.

The V gene is TRBV7-2, the J gene TRBJ1-5; D is unresolved. Germline V CDR1 and CDR2: SGHTA, FQGNSA. V was shortened by 1 base and J by 2 bases, with 9 bases between the two germline ends. The CDR3 covers 15 residues. CDR3 coding DNA: TGTGCCAGCAGCTTAGAGGAGCTGGGCAATCAGCCCCAGCATTTT. Protein sequence: CASSLEELGNQPQHF.